This T cell receptor beta chain emerged from a study of cytomegalovirus exposure and HLA in healthy donors. Overall study: A previous analysis identified approximately 120 million unique TCR beta sequences derived from around 200 million T cells.

V was trimmed by 0 bases and J by 0 bases, leaving 7 bases between them. From germline, CDR1 is SGDLS and CDR2 YYNGEE. The CDR3 runs 14 residues. About this clone itself: No antigen is known for it.

The PCR used 60 Vbeta and 13 Jbeta primers. TCRdb keeps only in-frame clones here, not all; method: immunoSEQ multiplex PCR. Of roughly 180,000 clones listed, 78% were seen once; the top ten hold roughly 2.7%. Study-wide points: Three chains tied to CMV proved CMV antigen-specific in vitro. Later analysis showed most CMV-associated TCR beta chains appearing HLA-restricted. Overall, roughly 160 TCR beta chains were annotated as cytomegalovirus-associated.

What was sequenced was PBMCs. This sequence originates from a female donor in good health and CMV-seronegative. The chain has TRBV9 and TRBJ2-7; D possibly corresponds to TRBD2 (6 bases). This CDR3 is CASSVGGDSYEQYF. The CDR3 DNA follows: TGTGCCAGCAGCGTAGGCGGGGACTCCTACGAGCAGTACTTC.